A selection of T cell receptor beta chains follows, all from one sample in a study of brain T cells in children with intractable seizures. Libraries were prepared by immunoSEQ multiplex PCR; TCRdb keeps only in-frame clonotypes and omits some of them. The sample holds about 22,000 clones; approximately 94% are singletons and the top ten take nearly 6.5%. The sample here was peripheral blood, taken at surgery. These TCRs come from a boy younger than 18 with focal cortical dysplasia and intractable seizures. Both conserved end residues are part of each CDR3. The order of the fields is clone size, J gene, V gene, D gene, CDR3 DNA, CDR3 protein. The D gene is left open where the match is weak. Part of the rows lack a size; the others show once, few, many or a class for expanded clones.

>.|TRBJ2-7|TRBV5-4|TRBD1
TGTGCCAGCAGCCTACAGGGGGTATTAGGCTACGAGCAGTACTTC
CASSLQGVLGYEQYF
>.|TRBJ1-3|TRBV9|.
TGTGCCAGCAGCATTGACAGTGCCCCCTCTGGAAACACCATATATTTT
CASSIDSAPSGNTIYF
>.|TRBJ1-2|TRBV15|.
TGTGCCACCAATTCCCGATACTTAAACTATGGCTACACCTTC
CATNSRYLNYGYTF
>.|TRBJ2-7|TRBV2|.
TGTGCCAGCAGTAAGGGACCCGGTTCGTCCTACGAGCAGTACTTC
CASSKGPGSSYEQYF
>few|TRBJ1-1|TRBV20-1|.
TGCAGTGCTAGACGGAACACTGAAGCTTTCTTT
CSARRNTEAFF
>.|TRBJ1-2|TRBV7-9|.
TGTGCCAGCGGCCCAAGTGACTATGGCTACACCTTC
CASGPSDYGYTF
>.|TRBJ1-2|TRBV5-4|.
TGTGCCAGCAGCTTGTCGGACAGAGCTAACTATGGCTACACCTTC
CASSLSDRANYGYTF
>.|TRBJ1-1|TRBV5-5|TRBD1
TGTGCCAGCAGCCCTCGGGACAGTAGCGCGGAAGCTTTCTTT
CASSPRDSSAEAFF
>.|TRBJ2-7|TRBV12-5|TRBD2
TGTGCTAGTGGTTTGTCTCGGACTAGCGGGGGGCTTTCCTACGAGCAGTACTTC
CASGLSRTSGGLSYEQYF
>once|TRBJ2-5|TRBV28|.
TGTGCCAGCAAGGAAGAGACCCAGTACTTC
CASKEETQYF
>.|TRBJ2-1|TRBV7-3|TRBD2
TGTGCCAGCAGTCGACTAGCGGGGGGGCCGAATGAGCAGTTCTTC
CASSRLAGGPNEQFF
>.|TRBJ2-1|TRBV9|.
TGTGCCAGCAGCGTCAACGCGGGGGCCAATGAGCAGTTCTTC
CASSVNAGANEQFF
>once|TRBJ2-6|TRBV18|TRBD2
TGTGCCAGCTCACCACTTCAACTAGCGGACCGCTCTGGGGCCAACGTCCTGACTTTC
CASSPLQLADRSGANVLTF
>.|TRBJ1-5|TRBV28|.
TGTGCCAGCAGCCGCGTATCGGATCAGCCCCAGCATTTT
CASSRVSDQPQHF
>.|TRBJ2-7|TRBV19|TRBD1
TGTGCCAGTAGTCCAGGGGACAGGGTCTACGAGCAGTACTTC
CASSPGDRVYEQYF
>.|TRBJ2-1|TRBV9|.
TGTGCCAGCAGCGTAGTGGGGGCCGGGGGCTCCTACAATGAGCAGTTCTTC
CASSVVGAGGSYNEQFF
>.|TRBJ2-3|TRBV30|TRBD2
TGTGCCTGGAGTGTTGGAGCACTAGCGGGCACAGATACGCAGTATTTT
CAWSVGALAGTDTQYF
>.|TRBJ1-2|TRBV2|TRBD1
TGTGCCAGCAGTTACAGGGGAATAGAGGGCTACACCTTC
CASSYRGIEGYTF